Below, one T cell receptor (beta chain) is given with its context. The antigen is not known. The data were obtained in a study of cytomegalovirus exposure and HLA in healthy donors. Study in general: Later, an analysis reported that the 120 or so validation repertoires had used the same platform as the approximately 660 first-cohort repertoires.

Profiling relied on immunoSEQ multiplex PCR, and the TCRdb table lists in-frame clones only, not all of them. The data show roughly 330,000 clones, roughly 87% seen once. The study, taken as a whole, reports: The CMV antigen specificity of a few CMV-associated chains was confirmed through in vitro analysis.

The V gene end was trimmed by 6 bases and the J gene end by 0 bases; junction bases not matched to a gene: 4. CDR1 and CDR2 from the germline V gene are MNHEY and SVGAGI. CDR3 size: 14 residues. The clonotype originates from a young woman in good health and CMV-seropositive. Sequencing used PBMCs. The rearrangement joins TRBV6-5 to TRBJ1-1; 7 bases are a match to TRBD1. The CDR3 loop reads CASSWGQMNTEAFF. The CDR3 DNA follows: TGTGCCAGCAGCTGGGGACAGATGAACACTGAAGCTTTCTTT.